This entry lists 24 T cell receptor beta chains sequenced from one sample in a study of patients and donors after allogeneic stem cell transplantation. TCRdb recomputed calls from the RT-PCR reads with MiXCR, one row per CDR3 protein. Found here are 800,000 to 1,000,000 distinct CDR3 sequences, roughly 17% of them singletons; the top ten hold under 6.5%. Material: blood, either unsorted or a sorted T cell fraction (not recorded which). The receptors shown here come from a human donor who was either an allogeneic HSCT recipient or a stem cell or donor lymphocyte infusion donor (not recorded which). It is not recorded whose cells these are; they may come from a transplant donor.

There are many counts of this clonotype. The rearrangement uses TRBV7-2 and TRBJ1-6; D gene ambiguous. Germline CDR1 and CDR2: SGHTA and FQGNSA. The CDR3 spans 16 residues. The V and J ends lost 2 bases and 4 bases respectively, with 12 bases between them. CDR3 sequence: CASSLSRTAYNSPLHF. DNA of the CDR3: TGTGCCAGCAGCTTATCGCGTACAGCTTATAATTCACCCCTCCACTTT.

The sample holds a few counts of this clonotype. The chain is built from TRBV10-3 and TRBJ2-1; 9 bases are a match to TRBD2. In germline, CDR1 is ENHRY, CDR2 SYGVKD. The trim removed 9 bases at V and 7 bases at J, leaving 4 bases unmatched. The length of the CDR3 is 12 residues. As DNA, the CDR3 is TGTGCCATTTCGGCGGGAGGGAATGAGCAGTTCTTC. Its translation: CAISAGGNEQFF.

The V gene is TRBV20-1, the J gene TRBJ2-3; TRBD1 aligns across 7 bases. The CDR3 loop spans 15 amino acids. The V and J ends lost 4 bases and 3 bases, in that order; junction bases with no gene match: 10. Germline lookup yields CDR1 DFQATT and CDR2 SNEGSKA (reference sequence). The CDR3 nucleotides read TGCAGTGCTACCCGAGGGGGCCACGGGACAGATACGCAGTATTTT. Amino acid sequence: CSATRGGHGTDTQYF.

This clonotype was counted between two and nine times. In DNA form, the CDR3 reads TGTGCCACCAGCCCTACATACACCGGGGAGCTGTTTTTT. Protein product: CATSPTYTGELFF. The chain uses TRBV15 and TRBJ2-2; D uncertain. Germline CDR1 is LNHNV and CDR2 is YYDKDF (reference sequence). The V and J ends lost 5 bases and 3 bases respectively, with 7 bases between them. This CDR3 has 13 amino acids.

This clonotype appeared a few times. The CDR3 nucleotides read TGCAGTGCTAGAGGATGGCCTGGGGTCGATGAGCAGTTCTTC. Translation: CSARGWPGVDEQFF. The J gene is TRBJ2-1, the V gene TRBV20-1; D unresolved. CDR3 size: 14 residues. With 1 base removed from V and 8 bases from J, the gap between germline ends came to 15 bases. Germline assignment: CDR1 DFQATT and CDR2 SNEGSKA (reference sequence).

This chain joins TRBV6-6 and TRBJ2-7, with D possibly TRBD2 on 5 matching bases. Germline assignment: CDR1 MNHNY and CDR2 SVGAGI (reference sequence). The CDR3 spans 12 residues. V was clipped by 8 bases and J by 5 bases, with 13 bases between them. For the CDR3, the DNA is TGTGCCAGCGGCCCAGGAGGCCACGAGCAGTACTTC. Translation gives CASGPGGHEQYF.

CDR3 sequence (DNA): TGTGCCAGCAGCCGAGGAGCGGCGGAGAAGTTCTTC. This encodes CASSRGAAEKFF. This rearrangement joins TRBV3-1 to TRBJ2-1; tentative D call: TRBD2 (5 bases). V was trimmed by 4 bases and J by 14 bases, leaving 15 bases between them. The V gene's germline CDR1 is LGHDT and CDR2 YNNKEL (reference sequence). CDR3 length: 12 residues.

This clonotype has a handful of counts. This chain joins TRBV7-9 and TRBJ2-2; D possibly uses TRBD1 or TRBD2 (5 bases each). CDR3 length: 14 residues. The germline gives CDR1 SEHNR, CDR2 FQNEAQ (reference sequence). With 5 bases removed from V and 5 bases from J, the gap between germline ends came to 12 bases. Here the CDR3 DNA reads TGTGCCAGCAGCCCTAAGGGGAGAACCGGGGAGCTGTTTTTT. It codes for CASSPKGRTGELFF.

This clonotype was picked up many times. CDR3 sequence (DNA): TGTGCCAGCAGTTTATGGGGGGCGCGAGAGACCCAGTACTTC. Translated, it gives CASSLWGARETQYF. The chain links TRBV12-3 or TRBV12-4 to TRBJ2-5; the D call may be TRBD1 or TRBD2 (6 bases each). The CDR3 sequence is 14 residues long. V was shortened by 2 bases and J by 4 bases, with 11 bases between the two germline ends.

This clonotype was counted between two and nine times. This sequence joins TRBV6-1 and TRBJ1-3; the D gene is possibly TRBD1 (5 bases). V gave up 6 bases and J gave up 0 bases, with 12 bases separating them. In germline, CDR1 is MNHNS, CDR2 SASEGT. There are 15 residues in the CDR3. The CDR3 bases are TGTGCCAGCAGCATAACAGGATTCTCTGGAAACACCATATATTTT. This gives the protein CASSITGFSGNTIYF.

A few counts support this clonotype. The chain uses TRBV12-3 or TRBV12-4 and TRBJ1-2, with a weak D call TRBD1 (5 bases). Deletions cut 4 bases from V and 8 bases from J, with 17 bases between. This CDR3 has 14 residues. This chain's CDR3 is CASSSGTGPYGYTF. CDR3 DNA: TGTGCCAGCAGTTCCGGGACGGGGCCCTACGGCTACACCTTC.

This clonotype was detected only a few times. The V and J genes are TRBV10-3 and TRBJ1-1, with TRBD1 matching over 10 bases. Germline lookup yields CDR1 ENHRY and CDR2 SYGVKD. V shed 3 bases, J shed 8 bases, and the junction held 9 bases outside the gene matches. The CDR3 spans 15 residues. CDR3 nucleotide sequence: TGTGCCATCAGTGACGGGACAGGGGCCCGAGGCGAAGCTTTCTTT. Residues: CAISDGTGARGEAFF.

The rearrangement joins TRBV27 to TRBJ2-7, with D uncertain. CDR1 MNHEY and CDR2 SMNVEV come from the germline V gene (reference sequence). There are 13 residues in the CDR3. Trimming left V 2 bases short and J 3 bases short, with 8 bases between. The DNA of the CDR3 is TGTGCCAGCAGTTTAGGGTTTCGCTACGAGCAGTACTTC. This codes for CASSLGFRYEQYF.

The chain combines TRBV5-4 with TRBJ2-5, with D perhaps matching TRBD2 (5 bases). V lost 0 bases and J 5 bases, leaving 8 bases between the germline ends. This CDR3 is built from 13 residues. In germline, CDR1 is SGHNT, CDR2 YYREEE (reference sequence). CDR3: CASSLVERETQYF. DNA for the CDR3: TGTGCCAGCAGCTTGGTAGAGCGGGAGACCCAGTACTTC.

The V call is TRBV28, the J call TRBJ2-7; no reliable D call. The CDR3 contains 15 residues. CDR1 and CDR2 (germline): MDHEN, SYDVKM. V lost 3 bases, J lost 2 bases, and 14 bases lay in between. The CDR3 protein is CASSFVFRRTYEQYF. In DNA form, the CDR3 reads TGTGCCAGCAGTTTCGTCTTCAGGCGGACCTACGAGCAGTACTTC.

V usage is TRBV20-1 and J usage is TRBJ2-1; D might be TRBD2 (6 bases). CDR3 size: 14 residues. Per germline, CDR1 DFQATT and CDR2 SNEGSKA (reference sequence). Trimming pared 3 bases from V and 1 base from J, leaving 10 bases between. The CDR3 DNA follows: TGCAGTGCTAGCGGGAGCCAATCCTACAATGAGCAGTTCTTC. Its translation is CSASGSQSYNEQFF.

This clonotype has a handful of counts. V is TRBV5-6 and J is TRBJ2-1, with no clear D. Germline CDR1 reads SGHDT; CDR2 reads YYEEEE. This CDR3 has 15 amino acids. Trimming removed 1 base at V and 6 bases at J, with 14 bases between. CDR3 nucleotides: TGTGCCAGCAGCTTGTTCTACCGTTGGGGCAATGAGCAGTTCTTC. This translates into CASSLFYRWGNEQFF.

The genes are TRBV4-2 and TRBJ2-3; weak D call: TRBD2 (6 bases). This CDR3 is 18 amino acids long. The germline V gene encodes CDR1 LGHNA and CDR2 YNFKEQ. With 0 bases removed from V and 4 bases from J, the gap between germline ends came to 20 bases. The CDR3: CASSQDLEGDSSADTQYF. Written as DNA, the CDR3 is TGTGCCAGCAGCCAAGATCTAGAAGGGGACTCCAGCGCAGATACGCAGTATTTT.

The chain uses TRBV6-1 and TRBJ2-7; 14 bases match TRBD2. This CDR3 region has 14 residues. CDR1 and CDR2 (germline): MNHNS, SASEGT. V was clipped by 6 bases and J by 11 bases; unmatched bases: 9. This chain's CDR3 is CASRPGLAGDTEYF. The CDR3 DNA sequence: TGTGCCAGCAGGCCGGGACTAGCGGGGGACACAGAGTACTTC.

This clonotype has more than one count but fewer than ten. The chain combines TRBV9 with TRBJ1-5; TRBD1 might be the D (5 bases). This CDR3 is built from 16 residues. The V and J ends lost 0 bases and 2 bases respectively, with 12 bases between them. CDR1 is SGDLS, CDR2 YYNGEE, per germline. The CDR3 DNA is TGTGCCAGCAGCGTAGGTCAGGGTATAGGCAATCAGCCCCAGCATTTT. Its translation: CASSVGQGIGNQPQHF.

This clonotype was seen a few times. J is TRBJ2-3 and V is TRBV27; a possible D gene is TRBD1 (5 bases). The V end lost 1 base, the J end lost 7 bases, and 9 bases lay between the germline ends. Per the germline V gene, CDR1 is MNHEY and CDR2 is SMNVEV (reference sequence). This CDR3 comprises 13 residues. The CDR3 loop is CASSLYPGHTQYF. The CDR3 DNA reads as TGTGCCAGCAGTTTATATCCAGGGCATACGCAGTATTTT.

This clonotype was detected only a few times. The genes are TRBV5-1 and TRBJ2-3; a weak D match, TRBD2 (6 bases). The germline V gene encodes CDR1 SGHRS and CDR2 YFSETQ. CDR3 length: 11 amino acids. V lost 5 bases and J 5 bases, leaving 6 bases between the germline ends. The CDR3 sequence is CASRREDTQYF. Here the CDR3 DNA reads TGCGCCAGCAGGCGGGAAGATACGCAGTATTTT.

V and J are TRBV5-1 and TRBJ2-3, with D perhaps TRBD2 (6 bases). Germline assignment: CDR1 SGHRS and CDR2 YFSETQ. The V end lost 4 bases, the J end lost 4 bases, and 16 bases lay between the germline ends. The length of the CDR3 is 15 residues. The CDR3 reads CASSPFWTKADTQYF. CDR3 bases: TGCGCCAGCAGCCCTTTTTGGACTAAGGCAGATACGCAGTATTTT.

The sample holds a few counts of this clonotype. CDR3 nucleotides: TGTGCCAGCAGTTACGGGCTTATAATGAACACTGAAGCTTTCTTT. It is translated as CASSYGLIMNTEAFF. V usage is TRBV6-2 or TRBV6-3 and J usage is TRBJ1-1; D ambiguous. V was cut by 2 bases and J by 0 bases, with 10 bases left in between. CDR1 is MNHEY, CDR2 SVGEGT, per germline. The CDR3 totals 15 residues.